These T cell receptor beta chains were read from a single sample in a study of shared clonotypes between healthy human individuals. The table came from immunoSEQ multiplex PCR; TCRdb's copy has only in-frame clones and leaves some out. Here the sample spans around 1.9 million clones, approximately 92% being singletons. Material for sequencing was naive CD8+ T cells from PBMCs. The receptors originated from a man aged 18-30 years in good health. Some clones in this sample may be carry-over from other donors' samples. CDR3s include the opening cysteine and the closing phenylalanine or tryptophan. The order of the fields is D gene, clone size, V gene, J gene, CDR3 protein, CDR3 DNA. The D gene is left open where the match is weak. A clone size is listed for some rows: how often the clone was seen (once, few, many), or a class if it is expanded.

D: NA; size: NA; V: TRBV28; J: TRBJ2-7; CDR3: CASNPEAYAYEQYF; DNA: TGTGCCAGCAACCCAGAGGCCTATGCCTACGAGCAGTACTTC
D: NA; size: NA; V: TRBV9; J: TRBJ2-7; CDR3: CASSTHSKPSYEQYF; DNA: TGTGCCAGCAGCACACATTCCAAACCCTCCTACGAGCAGTACTTC
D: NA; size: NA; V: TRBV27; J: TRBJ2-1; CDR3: CASSWASEAFYNEQFF; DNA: TGTGCCAGCAGTTGGGCTAGCGAAGCATTCTACAATGAGCAGTTCTTC
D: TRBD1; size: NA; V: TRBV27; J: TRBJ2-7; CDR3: CASRWTGSVGYEQYF; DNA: TGTGCCAGCAGGTGGACAGGCTCGGTTGGGTACGAGCAGTACTTC
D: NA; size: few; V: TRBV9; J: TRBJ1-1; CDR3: CASSLLSGERGEAFF; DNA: TGTGCCAGCAGCCTACTCTCTGGGGAAAGAGGTGAAGCTTTCTTT
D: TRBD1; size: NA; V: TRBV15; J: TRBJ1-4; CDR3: CATSEGADSNEKLFF; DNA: TGTGCCACCAGCGAGGGGGCGGATTCTAATGAAAAACTGTTTTTT
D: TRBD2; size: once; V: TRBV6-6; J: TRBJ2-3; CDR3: CASTVFLSGGTDTQYF; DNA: TGTGCCAGCACCGTATTTCTTAGCGGGGGCACAGATACGCAGTATTTT
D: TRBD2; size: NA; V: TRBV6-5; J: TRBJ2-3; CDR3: CASSLLAESTDTQYF; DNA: TGTGCCAGCAGTTTGCTAGCGGAGAGCACAGATACGCAGTATTTT
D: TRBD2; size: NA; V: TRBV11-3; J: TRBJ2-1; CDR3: CASSLAREGPYNEQFF; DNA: TGTGCCAGCAGCTTAGCCCGGGAGGGCCCCTACAATGAGCAGTTCTTC
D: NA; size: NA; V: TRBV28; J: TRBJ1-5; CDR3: CASSRRGEPQHF; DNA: TGTGCCAGCAGTCGTAGGGGTGAGCCCCAGCATTTT
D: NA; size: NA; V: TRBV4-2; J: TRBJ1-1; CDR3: CASSQALDSLEAFF; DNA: TGTGCCAGCAGCCAAGCCCTGGACTCCCTGGAAGCTTTCTTT
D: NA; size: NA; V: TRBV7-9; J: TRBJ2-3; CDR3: CASSSAGFWDTQYF; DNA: TGTGCCAGCAGCTCAGCGGGCTTCTGGGATACGCAGTATTTT
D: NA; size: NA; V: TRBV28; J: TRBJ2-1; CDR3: CASSLFSPHYNEQFF; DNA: TGTGCCAGCAGTTTATTTTCCCCACACTACAATGAGCAGTTCTTC
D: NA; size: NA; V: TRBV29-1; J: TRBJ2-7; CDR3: CSVEVASAAEQYF; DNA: TGCAGCGTTGAGGTAGCATCTGCGGCCGAGCAGTACTTC
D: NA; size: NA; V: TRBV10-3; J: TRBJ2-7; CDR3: CAIREAASSYEQYF; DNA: TGTGCCATCAGGGAAGCGGCGAGCTCCTACGAGCAGTACTTC
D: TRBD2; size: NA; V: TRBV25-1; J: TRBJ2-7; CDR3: CASSPRRASGSWYEQYF; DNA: TGTGCCAGCAGCCCGAGGCGGGCTAGCGGGAGTTGGTACGAGCAGTACTTC
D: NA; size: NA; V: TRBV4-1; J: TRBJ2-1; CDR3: CASSQTSRYEQFF; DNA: TGCGCCAGCAGTCAAACTAGCCGCTATGAGCAGTTCTTC
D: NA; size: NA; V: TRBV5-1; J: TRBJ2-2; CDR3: CASSLMRRDTGELFF; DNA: TGCGCCAGCAGCTTGATGCGAAGGGACACCGGGGAGCTGTTTTTT
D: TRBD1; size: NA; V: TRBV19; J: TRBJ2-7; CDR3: CASSWSGQGVYEQYF; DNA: TGTGCCAGTAGTTGGAGCGGACAGGGAGTTTACGAGCAGTACTTC
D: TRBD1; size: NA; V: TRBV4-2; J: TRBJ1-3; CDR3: CASSRSTGGVGDLSGNTIYF; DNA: TGTGCCAGCAGCCGCTCAACAGGGGGCGTAGGTGACCTATCTGGAAACACCATATATTTT
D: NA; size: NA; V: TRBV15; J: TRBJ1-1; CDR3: CATSRVEGMNTEAFF; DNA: TGTGCCACCAGCAGAGTGGAGGGGATGAACACTGAAGCTTTCTTT
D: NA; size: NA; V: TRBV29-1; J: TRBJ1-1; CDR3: CSVHRGRSNTEAFF; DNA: TGCAGCGTCCATAGGGGACGGTCGAACACTGAAGCTTTCTTT
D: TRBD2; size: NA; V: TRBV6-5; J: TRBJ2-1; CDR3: CASRSLAGYVFF; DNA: TGTGCCAGCAGGTCCCTAGCGGGATACGTTTTCTTC
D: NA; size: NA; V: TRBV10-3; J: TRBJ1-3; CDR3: CAISESQGTGNTIYF; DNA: TGTGCCATCAGTGAGTCCCAGGGAACTGGAAACACCATATATTTT
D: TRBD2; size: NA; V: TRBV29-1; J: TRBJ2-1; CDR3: CSAVAGDYNEQFF; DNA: TGCAGCGCTGTAGCGGGTGACTACAATGAGCAGTTCTTC
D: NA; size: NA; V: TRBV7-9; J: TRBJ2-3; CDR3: CASSPHHQGTDTQYF; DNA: TGTGCCAGCAGCCCCCATCACCAAGGCACAGATACGCAGTATTTT
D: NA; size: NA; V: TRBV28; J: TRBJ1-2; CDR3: CASSTPGVYNYGYTF; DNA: TGTGCCAGCAGTACCCCAGGAGTTTATAACTATGGCTACACCTTC
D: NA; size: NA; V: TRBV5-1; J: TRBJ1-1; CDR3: CASSLEGRGITEAFF; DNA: TGCGCCAGCAGCTTGGAGGGTAGGGGTATCACTGAAGCTTTCTTT
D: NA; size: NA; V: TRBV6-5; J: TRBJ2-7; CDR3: CASMAGLGAYEQYF; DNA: TGTGCCAGCATGGCGGGCCTGGGGGCCTACGAGCAGTACTTC
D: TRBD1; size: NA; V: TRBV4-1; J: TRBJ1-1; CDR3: CASSQTLRDRGMNTEAFF; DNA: TGCGCCAGCAGCCAAACTCTCCGGGACAGGGGAATGAACACTGAAGCTTTCTTT
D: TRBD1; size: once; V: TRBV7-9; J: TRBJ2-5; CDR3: CASSRTGALETQYF; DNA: TGTGCCAGCAGCCGGACAGGGGCCTTAGAGACCCAGTACTTC
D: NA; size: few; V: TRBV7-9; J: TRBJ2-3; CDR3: CASSLALDTQYF; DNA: TGTGCCAGCAGCTTAGCGCTGGATACGCAGTATTTT
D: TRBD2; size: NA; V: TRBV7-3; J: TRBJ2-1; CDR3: CASSPSTSGYNEQFF; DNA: TGTGCCAGCAGCCCCTCAACTAGCGGATACAATGAGCAGTTCTTC
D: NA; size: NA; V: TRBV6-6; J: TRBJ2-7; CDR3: CASRHTYEQYF; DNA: TGTGCCAGCAGACACACCTACGAGCAGTACTTC
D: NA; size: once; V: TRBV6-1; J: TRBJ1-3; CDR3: CASSEMGGVLGNTIYF; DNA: TGTGCCAGCAGTGAAATGGGGGGCGTTTTGGGAAACACCATATATTTT
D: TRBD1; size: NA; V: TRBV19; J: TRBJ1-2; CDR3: CASSTPTGNYGYTF; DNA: TGTGCCAGTAGTACCCCGACAGGGAACTATGGCTACACCTTC
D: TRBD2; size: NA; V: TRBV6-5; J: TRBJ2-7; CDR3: CASSQSGRVTYEQYF; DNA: TGTGCCAGCAGTCAAAGCGGGAGGGTTACCTACGAGCAGTACTTC
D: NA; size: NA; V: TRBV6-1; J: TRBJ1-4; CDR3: CASSDGAAEFHYATNEKLFF; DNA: TGTGCCAGCAGTGACGGGGCAGCCGAATTCCACTACGCAACTAATGAAAAACTGTTTTTT
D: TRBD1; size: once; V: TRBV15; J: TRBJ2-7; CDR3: CATSHDRGDEQYF; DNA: TGTGCCACCAGCCATGACAGGGGTGACGAGCAGTACTTC
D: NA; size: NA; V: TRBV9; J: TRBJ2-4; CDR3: CASSVGLAKNIQYF; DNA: TGTGCCAGCAGCGTAGGACTAGCCAAAAACATTCAGTACTTC
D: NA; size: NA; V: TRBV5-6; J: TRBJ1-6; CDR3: CASRGDRFPLWNSPLHF; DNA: TGTGCCAGCAGGGGAGACCGTTTTCCCTTATGGAATTCACCCCTCCACTTT
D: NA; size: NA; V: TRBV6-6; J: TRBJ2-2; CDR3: CASFKGTGELFF; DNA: TGTGCCAGCTTCAAGGGGACCGGGGAGCTGTTTTTT
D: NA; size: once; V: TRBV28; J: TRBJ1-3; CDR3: CASSPRTFSGNTIYF; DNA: TGTGCCAGCAGTCCCCGGACCTTCTCTGGAAACACCATATATTTT
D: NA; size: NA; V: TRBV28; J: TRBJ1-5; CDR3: CASSFWGTSNQPQHF; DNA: TGTGCCAGCAGTTTTTGGGGGACGAGCAATCAGCCCCAGCATTTT
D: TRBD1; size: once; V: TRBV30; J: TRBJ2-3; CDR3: CAWGQGVISTDTQYF; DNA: TGTGCCTGGGGACAGGGAGTTATTAGCACAGATACGCAGTATTTT
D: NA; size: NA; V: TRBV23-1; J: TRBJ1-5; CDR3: CASSPREDHSNQPQHF; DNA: TGCGCCAGCAGCCCGAGGGAGGACCATAGCAATCAGCCCCAGCATTTT
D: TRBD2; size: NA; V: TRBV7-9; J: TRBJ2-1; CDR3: CASSQAGANMNEQFF; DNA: TGTGCCAGCAGCCAAGCGGGAGCGAATATGAATGAGCAGTTCTTC
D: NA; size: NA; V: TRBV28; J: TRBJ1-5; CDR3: CASRGGDGINQPQHF; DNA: TGTGCCAGCAGGGGCGGGGACGGTATCAATCAGCCCCAGCATTTT
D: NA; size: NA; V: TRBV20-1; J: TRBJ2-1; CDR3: CSARFGLF; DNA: TGCAGTGCTAGATTTGGTCTCTTC
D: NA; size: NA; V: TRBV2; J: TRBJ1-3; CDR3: CASSMGRPGNTIYF; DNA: TGTGCCAGCAGCATGGGGCGCCCAGGAAACACCATATATTTT
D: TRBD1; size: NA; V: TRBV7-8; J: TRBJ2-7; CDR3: CASSTPGQGRPVYEQYF; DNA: TGTGCCAGCAGCACCCCTGGACAGGGACGGCCTGTCTACGAGCAGTACTTC
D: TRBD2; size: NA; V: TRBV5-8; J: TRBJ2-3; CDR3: CASSFWTSGTTDTQYF; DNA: TGTGCCAGCAGCTTCTGGACTAGCGGAACCACAGATACGCAGTATTTT
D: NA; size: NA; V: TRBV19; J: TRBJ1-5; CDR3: CASSILRANNQPQHF; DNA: TGTGCCAGTAGTATTCTACGGGCGAACAATCAGCCCCAGCATTTT
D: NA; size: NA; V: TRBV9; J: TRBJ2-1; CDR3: CASSVWGPNEQFF; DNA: TGTGCCAGCAGCGTTTGGGGGCCCAATGAGCAGTTCTTC
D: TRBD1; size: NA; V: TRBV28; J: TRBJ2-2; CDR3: CASSSGQTNTGELFF; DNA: TGTGCCAGCAGTTCGGGACAGACGAACACCGGGGAGCTGTTTTTT
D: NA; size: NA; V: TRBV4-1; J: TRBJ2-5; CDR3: CASSQVFSRISQETQYF; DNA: TGCGCCAGCAGCCAAGTATTCAGTAGGATTAGCCAAGAGACCCAGTACTTC
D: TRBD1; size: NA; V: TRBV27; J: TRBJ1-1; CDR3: CASSLYSRGGNTEAFF; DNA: TGTGCCAGCAGTTTATACTCCAGGGGGGGGAACACTGAAGCTTTCTTT
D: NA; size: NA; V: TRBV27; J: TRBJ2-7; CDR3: CASSPRLGVGEQYF; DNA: TGTGCCAGCAGTCCAAGACTTGGGGTAGGCGAGCAGTACTTC